Given below is one T cell receptor (beta chain) in context. Its antigen remains unidentified. Sequencing was performed with immunoSEQ multiplex PCR; in TCRdb, only in-frame clones are kept and a portion is missing. The data show about 590,000 clones, roughly 95% seen once. This sample stems from a study of shared clonotypes between healthy human individuals. General study results and limits: Across four donors, naive CD4 shared 5% to 6.5%, naive CD8 around 3.5%, memory CD4 about 2.4%, memory CD8 around 0.42%. Generation probability values for non-shared clonotypes were lower than those for clonotypes shared by all four donors. A limitation of the genetic and exposure-history diversity represented arose from few donors.

CDR3 length: 13 residues. In germline, CDR1 is MNHEY, CDR2 SMNVEV (reference sequence). Terminally differentiated effector memory CD45RA+ cells were excluded by CCR7 positive selection of CD45RO-negative cells. The sequence was obtained from a woman aged 30 to 39 in good health. Input material: naive CD8+ T cells sorted from blood. This chain links TRBV27 with TRBJ2-5, with 8 positions matching TRBD1. The J call may be mistaken, given a closer DNA end match to TRBJ2-7. The CDR3 loop is CASVPGTGNEQYF. The CDR3 DNA follows: TGTGCCAGCGTCCCCGGGACAGGTAACGAGCAGTACTTC.